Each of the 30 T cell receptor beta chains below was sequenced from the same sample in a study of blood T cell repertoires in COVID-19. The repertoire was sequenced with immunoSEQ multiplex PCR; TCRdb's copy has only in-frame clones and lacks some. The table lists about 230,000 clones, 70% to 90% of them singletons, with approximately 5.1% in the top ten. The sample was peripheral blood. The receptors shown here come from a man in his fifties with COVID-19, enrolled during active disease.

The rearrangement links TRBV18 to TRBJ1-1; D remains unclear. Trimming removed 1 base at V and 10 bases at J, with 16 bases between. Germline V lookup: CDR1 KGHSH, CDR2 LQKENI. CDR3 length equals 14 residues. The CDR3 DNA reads TGTGCCAGCTCACCACGTAGCACACCCGCTACAGCTTTCTTT. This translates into CASSPRSTPATAFF.

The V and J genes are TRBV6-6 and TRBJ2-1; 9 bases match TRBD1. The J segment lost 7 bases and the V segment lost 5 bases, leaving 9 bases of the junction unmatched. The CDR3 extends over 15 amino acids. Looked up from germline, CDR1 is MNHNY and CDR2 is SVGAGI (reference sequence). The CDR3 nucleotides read TGTGCCAGCAGTGCCGGGACAGGGTTGGGGAATGAGCAGTTCTTC. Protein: CASSAGTGLGNEQFF.

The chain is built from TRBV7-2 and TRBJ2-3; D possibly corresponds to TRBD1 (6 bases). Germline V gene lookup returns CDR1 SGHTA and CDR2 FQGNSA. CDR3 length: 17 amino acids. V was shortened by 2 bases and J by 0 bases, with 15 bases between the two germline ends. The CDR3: CASSLSPGQTSTDTQYF. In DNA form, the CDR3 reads TGTGCCAGCAGCTTATCCCCGGGACAAACTAGCACAGATACGCAGTATTTT.

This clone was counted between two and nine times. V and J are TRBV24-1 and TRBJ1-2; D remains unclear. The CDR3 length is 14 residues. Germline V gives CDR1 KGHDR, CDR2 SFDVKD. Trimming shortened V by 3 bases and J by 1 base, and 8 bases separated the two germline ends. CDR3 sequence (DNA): TGTGCCACCAGTGATACCGGGGATAACTATGGCTACACCTTC. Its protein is CATSDTGDNYGYTF.

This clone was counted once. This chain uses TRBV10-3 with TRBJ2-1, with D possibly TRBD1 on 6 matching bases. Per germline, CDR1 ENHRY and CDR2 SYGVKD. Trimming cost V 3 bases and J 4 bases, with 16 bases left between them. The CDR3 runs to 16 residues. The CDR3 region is CAISETRDKLYNEQFF. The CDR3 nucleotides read TGTGCCATCAGTGAAACCCGGGACAAGTTATACAATGAGCAGTTCTTC.

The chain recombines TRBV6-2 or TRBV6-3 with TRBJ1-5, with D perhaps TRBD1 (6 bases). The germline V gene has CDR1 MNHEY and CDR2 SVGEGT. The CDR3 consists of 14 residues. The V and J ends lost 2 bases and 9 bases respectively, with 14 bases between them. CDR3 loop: CASSYGNRGGPQHF. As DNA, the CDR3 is TGTGCCAGCAGTTACGGCAATAGGGGGGGGCCCCAGCATTTT.

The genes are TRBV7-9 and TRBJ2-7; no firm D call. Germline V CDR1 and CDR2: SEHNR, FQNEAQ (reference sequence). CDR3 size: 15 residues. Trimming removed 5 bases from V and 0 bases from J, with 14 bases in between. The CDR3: CASSNLETVSYEQYF. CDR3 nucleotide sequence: TGTGCCAGCAGCAACCTCGAAACAGTCTCCTACGAGCAGTACTTC. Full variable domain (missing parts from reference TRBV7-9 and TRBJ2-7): DTGVSQNPRHKITKRGQNVTFRCDPISEHNRLYWYRQTLGQGPEFLTYFQNEAQLEKSRLLSDRFSAERPKGSFSTLEIQRTEQGDSAMYLCASSNLETVSYEQYFGPGTRLTVT.

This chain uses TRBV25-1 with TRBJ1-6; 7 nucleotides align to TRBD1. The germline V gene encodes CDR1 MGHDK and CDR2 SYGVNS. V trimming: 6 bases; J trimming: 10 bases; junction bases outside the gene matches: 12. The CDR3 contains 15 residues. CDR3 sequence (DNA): TGTGCCAGCAGGATTACAGGGGACGGCGGGTCACCCCTCCACTTT. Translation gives CASRITGDGGSPLHF.

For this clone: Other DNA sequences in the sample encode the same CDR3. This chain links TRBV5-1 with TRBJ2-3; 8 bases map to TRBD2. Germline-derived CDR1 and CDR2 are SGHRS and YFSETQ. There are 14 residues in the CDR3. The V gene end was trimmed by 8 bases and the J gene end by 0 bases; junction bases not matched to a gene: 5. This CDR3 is CASSRGGSTDTQYF. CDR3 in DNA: TGCGCCAGTTCTCGGGGGGGCAGCACAGATACGCAGTATTTT.

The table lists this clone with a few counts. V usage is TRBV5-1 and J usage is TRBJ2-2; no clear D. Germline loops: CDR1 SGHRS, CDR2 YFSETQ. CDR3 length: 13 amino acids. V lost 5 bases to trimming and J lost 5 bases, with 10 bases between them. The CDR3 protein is CASRPLQTGELFF. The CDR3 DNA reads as TGCGCCAGCAGACCCCTCCAGACCGGGGAGCTGTTTTTT.

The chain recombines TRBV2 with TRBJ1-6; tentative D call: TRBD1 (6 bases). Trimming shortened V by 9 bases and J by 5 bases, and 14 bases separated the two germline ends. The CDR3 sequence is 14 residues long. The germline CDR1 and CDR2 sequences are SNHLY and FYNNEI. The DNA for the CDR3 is TGTGCCAGTCGGACAGCGGTGGATAATTCACCCCTCCACTTT. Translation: CASRTAVDNSPLHF.

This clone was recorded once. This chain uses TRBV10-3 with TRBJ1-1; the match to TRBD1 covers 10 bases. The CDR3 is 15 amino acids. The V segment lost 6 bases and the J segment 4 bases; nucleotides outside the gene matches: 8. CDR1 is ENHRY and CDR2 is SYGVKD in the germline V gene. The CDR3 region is CAIREDRGLVTEAFF. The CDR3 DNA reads TGTGCCATCAGGGAGGACAGGGGGTTGGTCACTGAAGCTTTCTTT.

The CDR3 coding sequence is TGTGCCAGCAGCCTAGACAGGGGGCTGTCACCCCTCCACTTT. Residues: CASSLDRGLSPLHF. The rearrangement joins TRBV7-9 to TRBJ1-6; TRBD1 agrees at 10 bases. The CDR3 extends over 14 amino acids. Germline loops: CDR1 SEHNR, CDR2 FQNEAQ (reference sequence). The V and J ends lost 5 bases and 10 bases, in that order; junction bases with no gene match: 5.

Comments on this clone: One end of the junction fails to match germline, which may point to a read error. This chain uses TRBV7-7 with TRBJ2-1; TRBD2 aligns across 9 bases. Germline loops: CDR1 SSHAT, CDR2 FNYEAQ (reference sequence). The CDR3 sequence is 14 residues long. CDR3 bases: TGTGCTAGCAGCTTAGTTAGCGGGGGACGTGAGCAGTTCTTC. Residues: CASSLVSGGREQFF.

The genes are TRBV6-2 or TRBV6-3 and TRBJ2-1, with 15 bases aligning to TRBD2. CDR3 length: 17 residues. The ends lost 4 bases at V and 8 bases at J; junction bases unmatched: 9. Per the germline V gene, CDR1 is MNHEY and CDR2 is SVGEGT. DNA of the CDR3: TGTGCCAGCAGTTTGTCACCCGGACTAGCGGGGGGGCATGAGCAGTTCTTC. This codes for CASSLSPGLAGGHEQFF.

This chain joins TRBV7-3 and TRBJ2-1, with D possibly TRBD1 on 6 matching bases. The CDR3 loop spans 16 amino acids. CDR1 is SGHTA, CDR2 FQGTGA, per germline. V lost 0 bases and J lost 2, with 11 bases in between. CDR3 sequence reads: CASSLTGAVPYNEQFF. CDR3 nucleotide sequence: TGTGCCAGCAGCTTAACGGGGGCGGTCCCCTACAATGAGCAGTTCTTC.

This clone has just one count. CDR3 nucleotide sequence: TGCGCCAGCAGGGCGGGGATGAACACTGAAGCTTTCTTT. Encoded protein: CASRAGMNTEAFF. The chain uses TRBV5-1 and TRBJ1-1, with unresolved D. The germline V gene has CDR1 SGHRS and CDR2 YFSETQ. V was cut by 5 bases and J by 0 bases, with 8 bases left in between. This CDR3 contains 13 residues.

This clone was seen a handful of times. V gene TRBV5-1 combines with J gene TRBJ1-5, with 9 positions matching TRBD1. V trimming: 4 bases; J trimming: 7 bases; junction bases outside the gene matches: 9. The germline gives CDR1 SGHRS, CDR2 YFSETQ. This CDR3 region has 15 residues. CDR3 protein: CASSPGTGTVQPQHF. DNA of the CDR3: TGCGCCAGCAGCCCCGGGACAGGGACGGTGCAGCCCCAGCATTTT. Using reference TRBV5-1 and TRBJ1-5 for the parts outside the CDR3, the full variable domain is KAGVTQTPRYLIKTRGQQVTLSCSPISGHRSVSWYQQTPGQGLQFLFEYFSETQRNKGNFPGRFSGRQFSNSRSEMNVSTLELGDSALYLCASSPGTGTVQPQHFGDGTRLSIL.

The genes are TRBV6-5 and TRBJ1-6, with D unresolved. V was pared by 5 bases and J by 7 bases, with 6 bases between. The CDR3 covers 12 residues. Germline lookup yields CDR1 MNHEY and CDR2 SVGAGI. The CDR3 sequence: CASSLTNSPLHF. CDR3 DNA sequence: TGTGCCAGCAGTCTTACAAATTCACCCCTCCACTTT.

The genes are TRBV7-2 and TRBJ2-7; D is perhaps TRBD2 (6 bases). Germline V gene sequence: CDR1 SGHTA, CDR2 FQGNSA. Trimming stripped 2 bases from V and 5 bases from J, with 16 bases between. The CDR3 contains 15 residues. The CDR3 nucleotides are TGTGCCAGCAGCTTATCCGGGACTCCTTACCACGAGCAGTACTTC. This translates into CASSLSGTPYHEQYF. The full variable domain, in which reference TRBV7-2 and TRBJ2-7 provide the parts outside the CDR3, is GAGVSQSPSNKVTEKGKDVELRCDPISGHTALYWYRQSLGQGLEFLIYFQGNSAPDKSGLPSDRFSAERTGGSVSTLTIQRTQQEDSAVYLCASSLSGTPYHEQYFGPGTRLTVT.

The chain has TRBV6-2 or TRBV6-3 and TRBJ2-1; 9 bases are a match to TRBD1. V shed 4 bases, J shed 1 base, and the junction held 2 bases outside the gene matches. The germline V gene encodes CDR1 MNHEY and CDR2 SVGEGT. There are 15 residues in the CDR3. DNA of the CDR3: TGTGCCAGCAGTTGGGGACAGGGATCCTACAATGAGCAGTTCTTC. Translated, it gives CASSWGQGSYNEQFF.

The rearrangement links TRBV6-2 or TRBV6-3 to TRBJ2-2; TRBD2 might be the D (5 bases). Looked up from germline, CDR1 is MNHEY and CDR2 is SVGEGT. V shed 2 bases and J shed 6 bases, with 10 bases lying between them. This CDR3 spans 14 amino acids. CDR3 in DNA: TGTGCCAGCAGTTACGAGGCTAGCTCCGGGGAGCTGTTTTTT. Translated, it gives CASSYEASSGELFF.

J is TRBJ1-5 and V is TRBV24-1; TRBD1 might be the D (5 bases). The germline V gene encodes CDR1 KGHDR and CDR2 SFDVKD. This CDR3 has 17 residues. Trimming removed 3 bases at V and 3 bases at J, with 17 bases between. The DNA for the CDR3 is TGTGCCACCAGTGATCCTGGGGAGGGGACTTTCAATCAGCCCCAGCATTTT. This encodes CATSDPGEGTFNQPQHF.

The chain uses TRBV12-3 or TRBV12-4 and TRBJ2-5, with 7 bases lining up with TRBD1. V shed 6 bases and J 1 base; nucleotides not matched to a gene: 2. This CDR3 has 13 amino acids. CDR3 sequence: CASRGDSQETQYF. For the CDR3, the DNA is TGTGCCAGCAGGGGGGACAGCCAAGAGACCCAGTACTTC.

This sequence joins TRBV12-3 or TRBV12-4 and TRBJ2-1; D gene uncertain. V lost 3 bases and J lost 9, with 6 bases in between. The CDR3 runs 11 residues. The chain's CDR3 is CASSLYSEQFF. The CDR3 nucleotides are TGTGCCAGCAGTTTGTATAGTGAGCAGTTCTTC.

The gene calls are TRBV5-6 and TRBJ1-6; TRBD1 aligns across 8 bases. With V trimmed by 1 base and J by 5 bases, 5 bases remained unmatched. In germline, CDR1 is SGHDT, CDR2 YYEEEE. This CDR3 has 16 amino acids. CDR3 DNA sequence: TGTGCCAGCAGCTTGAGGCGGGACAGGAATAATTCACCCCTCCACTTT. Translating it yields CASSLRRDRNNSPLHF.

CDR3 sequence reads: CASSLNGQETQYF. The CDR3, as DNA: TGCGCCAGCAGCTTGAACGGCCAAGAGACCCAGTACTTC. This chain uses TRBV5-1 with TRBJ2-5; D is ambiguous. From germline, CDR1 is SGHRS and CDR2 YFSETQ. V was trimmed by 1 base and J by 1 base, leaving 5 bases between them. The CDR3 runs to 13 residues.

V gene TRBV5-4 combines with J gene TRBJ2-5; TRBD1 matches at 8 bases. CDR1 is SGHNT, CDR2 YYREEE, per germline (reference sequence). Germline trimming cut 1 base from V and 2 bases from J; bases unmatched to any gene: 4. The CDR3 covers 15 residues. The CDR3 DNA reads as TGTGCCAGCAGCTTGCAGGACAGGGTTCAAGAGACCCAGTACTTC. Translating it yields CASSLQDRVQETQYF.

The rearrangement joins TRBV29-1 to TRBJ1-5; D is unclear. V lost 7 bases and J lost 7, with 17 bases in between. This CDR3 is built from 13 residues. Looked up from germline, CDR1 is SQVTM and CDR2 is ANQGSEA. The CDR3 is CSAASESGQPQHF. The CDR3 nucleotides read TGCAGCGCCGCTTCAGAATCCGGGCAGCCCCAGCATTTT. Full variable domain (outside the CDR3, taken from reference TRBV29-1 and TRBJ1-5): SAVISQKPSRDICQRGTSLTIQCQVDSQVTMMFWYRQQPGQSLTLIATANQGSEATYESGFVIDKFPISRPNLTFSTLTVSNMSPEDSSIYLCSAASESGQPQHFGDGTRLSIL.

CDR3 sequence: CASSLGGVVGDEQFF. The DNA for the CDR3 is TGCGCCAGCAGCTTAGGCGGGGTTGTCGGAGATGAGCAGTTCTTC. The chain couples TRBV5-1 to TRBJ2-1; a possible D gene is TRBD2 (6 bases). The CDR3 extends over 15 amino acids. Trimming left V 2 bases short and J 8 bases short, with 17 bases between. Germline V gene sequence: CDR1 SGHRS, CDR2 YFSETQ.